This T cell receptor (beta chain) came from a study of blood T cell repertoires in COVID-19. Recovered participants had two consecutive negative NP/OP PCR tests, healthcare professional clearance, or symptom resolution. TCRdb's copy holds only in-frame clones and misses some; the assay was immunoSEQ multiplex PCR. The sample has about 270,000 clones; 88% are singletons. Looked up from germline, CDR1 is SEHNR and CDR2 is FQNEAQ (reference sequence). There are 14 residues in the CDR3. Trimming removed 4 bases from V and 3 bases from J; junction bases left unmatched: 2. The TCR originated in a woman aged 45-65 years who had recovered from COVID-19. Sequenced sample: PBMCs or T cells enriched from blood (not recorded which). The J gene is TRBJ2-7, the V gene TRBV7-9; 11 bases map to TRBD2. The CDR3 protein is CASSSGLAGYEQYF. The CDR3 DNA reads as TGTGCCAGCAGCTCTGGACTAGCGGGCTACGAGCAGTACTTC.